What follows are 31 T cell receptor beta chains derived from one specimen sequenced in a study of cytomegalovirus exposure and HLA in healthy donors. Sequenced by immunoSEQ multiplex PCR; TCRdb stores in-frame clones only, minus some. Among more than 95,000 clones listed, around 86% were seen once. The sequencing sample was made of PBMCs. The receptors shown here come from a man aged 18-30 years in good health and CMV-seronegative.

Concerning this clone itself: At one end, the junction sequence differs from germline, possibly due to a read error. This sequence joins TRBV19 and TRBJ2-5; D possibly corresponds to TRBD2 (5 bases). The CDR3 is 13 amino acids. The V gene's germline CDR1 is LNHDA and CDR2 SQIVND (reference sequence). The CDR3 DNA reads TGTGCCAGTAGTACCAACTATGGGGAGAAATTGAACTTC. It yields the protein CASSTNYGEKLNF.

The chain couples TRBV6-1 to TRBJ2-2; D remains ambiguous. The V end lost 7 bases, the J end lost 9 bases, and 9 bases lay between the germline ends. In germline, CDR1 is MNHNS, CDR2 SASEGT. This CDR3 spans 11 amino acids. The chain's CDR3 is CASTGARELFF. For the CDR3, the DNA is TGTGCCAGCACCGGAGCACGGGAGCTGTTTTTT.

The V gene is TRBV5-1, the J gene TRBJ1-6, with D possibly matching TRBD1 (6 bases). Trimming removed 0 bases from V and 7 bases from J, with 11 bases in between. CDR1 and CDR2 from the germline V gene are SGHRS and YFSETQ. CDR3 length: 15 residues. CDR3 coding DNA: TGCGCCAGCAGCTTGGATGGGGGGGCCAATTCACCCCTCCACTTT. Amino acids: CASSLDGGANSPLHF.

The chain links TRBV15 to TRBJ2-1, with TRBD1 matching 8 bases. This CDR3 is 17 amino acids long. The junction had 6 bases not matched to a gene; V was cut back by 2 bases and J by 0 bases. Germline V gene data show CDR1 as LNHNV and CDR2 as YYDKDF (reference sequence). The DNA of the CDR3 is TGTGCCACCAGCAGACCCCGGACAGGGAGCTCCTACAATGAGCAGTTCTTC. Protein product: CATSRPRTGSSYNEQFF.

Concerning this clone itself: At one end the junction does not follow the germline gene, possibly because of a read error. The CDR3 here is CASSEATKLEF. In DNA, the CDR3 is TGTGCCAGCAGTGAAGCTACGAAACTCGAATTT. This chain links TRBV25-1 with TRBJ1-3, with D unresolved. Germline V CDR1 and CDR2: MGHDK, SYGVNS. The CDR3 is 11 amino acids.

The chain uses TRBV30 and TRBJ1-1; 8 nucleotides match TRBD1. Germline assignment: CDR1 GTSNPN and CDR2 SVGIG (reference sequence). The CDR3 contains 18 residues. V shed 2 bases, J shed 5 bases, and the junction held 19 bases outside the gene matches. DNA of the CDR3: TGTGCCTGGAGTCCCATAGATAGACTCGGGACAGGACGAACTGAAGCTTTCTTT. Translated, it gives CAWSPIDRLGTGRTEAFF.

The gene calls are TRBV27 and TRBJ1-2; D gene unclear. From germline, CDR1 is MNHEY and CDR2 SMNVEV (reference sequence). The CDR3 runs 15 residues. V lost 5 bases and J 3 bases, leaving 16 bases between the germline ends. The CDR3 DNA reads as TGTGCCAGCAGTGCGATCCTCGCAGAGGACTATGGCTACACCTTC. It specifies CASSAILAEDYGYTF.

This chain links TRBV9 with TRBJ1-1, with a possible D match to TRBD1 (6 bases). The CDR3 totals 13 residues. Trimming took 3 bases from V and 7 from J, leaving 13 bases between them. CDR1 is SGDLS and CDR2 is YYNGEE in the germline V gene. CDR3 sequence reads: CASSALQGNEAFF. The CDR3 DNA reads TGTGCCAGCAGCGCTTTACAGGGAAATGAAGCTTTCTTT.

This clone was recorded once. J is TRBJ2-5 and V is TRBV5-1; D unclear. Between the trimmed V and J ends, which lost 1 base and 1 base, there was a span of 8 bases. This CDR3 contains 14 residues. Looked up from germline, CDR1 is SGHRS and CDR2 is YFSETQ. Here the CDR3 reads CASSLTASQETQYF. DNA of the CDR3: TGCGCCAGCAGCTTGACAGCCTCCCAAGAGACCCAGTACTTC.

The CDR3 is CASNRGTSSYNEQFF. The CDR3 region has the DNA TGTGCCAGCAACCGAGGGACTAGCTCCTACAATGAGCAGTTCTTC. V usage is TRBV7-8 and J usage is TRBJ2-1; 8 bases are a match to TRBD2. The germline V gene has CDR1 SGHVS and CDR2 FQNEAQ. The CDR3 length is 15 residues. Trimming cost V 7 bases and J 0 bases; bases outside gene matches: 5.

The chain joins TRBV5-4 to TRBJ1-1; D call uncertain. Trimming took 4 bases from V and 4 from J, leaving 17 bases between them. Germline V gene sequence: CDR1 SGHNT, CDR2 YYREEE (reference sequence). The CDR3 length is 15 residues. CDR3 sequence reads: CASSPESGFPTEAFF. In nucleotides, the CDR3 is TGTGCCAGCAGCCCGGAGTCGGGGTTTCCCACTGAAGCTTTCTTT. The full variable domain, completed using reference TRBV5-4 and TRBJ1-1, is ETGVTQSPTHLIKTRGQQVTLRCSSQSGHNTVSWYQQALGQGPQFIFQYYREEENGRGNFPPRFSGLQFPNYSSELNVNALELDDSALYLCASSPESGFPTEAFFGQGTRLTVV.

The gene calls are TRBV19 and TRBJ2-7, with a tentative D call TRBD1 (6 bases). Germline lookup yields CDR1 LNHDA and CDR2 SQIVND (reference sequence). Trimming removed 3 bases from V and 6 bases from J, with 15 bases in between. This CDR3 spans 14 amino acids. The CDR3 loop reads CASSIGTISPEQYF. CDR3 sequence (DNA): TGTGCCAGTAGTATCGGGACAATATCCCCCGAGCAGTACTTC.

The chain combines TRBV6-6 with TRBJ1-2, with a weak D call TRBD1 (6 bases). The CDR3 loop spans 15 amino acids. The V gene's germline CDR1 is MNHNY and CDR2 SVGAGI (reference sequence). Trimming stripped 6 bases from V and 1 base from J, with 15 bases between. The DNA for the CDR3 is TGTGCCAGCAGCCTCATTAGACAGGTTAACTATGGCTACACCTTC. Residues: CASSLIRQVNYGYTF.

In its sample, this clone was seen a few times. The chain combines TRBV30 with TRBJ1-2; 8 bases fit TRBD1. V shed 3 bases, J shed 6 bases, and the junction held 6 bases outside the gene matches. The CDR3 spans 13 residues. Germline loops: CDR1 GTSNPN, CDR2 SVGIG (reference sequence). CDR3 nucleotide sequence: TGTGCCTGGAGGAATCAGGGGGCGCATGGCTACACCTTC. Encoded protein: CAWRNQGAHGYTF.

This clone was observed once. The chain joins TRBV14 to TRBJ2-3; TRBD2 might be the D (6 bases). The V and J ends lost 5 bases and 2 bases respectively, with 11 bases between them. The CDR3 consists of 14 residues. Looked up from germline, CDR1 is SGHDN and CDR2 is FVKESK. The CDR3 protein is CASSRLEVTDTQYF. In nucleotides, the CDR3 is TGTGCCAGCAGCAGACTAGAAGTCACAGATACGCAGTATTTT.

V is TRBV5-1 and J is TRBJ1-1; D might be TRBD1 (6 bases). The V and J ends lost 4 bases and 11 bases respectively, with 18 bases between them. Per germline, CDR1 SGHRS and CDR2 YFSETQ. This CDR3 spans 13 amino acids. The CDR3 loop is CASSVLGGAQAFF. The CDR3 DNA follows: TGCGCCAGCAGCGTACTGGGGGGGGCGCAGGCTTTCTTT.

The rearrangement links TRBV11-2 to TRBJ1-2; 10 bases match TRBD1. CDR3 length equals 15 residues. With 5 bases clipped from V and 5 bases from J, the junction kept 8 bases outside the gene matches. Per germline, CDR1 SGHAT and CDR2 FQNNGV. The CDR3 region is CASSLGTGAPYGYTF. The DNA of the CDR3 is TGTGCCAGCAGCCTAGGGACAGGGGCGCCGTATGGCTACACCTTC.

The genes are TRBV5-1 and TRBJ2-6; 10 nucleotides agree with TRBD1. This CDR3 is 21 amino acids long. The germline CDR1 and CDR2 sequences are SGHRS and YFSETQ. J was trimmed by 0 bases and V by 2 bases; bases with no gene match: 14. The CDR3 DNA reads TGCGCCAGCAGCTTCCCCCCATTCCGGGACAGGGGTTTCTCTGGGGCCAACGTCCTGACTTTC. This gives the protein CASSFPPFRDRGFSGANVLTF.

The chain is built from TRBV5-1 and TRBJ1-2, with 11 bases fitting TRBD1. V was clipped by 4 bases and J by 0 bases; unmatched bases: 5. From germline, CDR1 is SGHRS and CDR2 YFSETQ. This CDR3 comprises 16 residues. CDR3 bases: TGCGCCAGCAGCCCGGACAGGGGGCGAGCTAACTATGGCTACACCTTC. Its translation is CASSPDRGRANYGYTF.

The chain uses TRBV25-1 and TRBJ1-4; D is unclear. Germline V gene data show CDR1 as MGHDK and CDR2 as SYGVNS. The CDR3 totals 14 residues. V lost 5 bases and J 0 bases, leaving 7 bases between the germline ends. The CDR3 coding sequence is TGTGCCAGCAGTACAGCCTCAACTAATGAAAAACTGTTTTTT. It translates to CASSTASTNEKLFF. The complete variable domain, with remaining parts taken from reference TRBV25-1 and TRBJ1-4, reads EADIYQTPRYLVIGTGKKITLECSQTMGHDKMYWYQQDPGMELHLIHYSYGVNSTEKGDLSSESTVSRIRTEHFPLTLESARPSHTSQYLCASSTASTNEKLFFGSGTQLSVL.

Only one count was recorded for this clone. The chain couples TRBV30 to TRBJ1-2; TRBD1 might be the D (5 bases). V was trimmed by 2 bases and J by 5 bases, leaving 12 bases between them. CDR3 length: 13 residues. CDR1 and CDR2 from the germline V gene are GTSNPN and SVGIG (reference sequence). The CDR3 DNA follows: TGTGCCTGGAGTAAAGGGGAGGATTATGGCTACACCTTC. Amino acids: CAWSKGEDYGYTF.

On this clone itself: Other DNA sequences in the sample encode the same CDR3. The CDR3 loop reads CASSEPGLAYEQYF. The DNA of the CDR3 is TGTGCCAGCAGTGAGCCGGGACTAGCCTACGAGCAGTACTTC. J is TRBJ2-7 and V is TRBV2; 8 bases agree with TRBD2. CDR1 is SNHLY and CDR2 is FYNNEI in the germline V gene. CDR3 length: 14 amino acids. J gave up 2 bases and V 3 bases, and 3 bases lay outside the gene matches.

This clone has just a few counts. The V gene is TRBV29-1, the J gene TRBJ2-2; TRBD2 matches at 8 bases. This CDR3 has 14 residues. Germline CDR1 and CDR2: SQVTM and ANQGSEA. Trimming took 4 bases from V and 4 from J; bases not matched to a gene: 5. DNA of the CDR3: TGCAGCGTTGTTAGCGGGAACAGCACCGGGGAGCTGTTTTTT. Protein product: CSVVSGNSTGELFF.

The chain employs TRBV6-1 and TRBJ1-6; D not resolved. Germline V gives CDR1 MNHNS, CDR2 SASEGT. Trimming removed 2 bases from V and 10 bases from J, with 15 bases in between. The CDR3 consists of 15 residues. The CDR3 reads CASSEWGGRGSPLHF. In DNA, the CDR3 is TGTGCCAGCAGTGAATGGGGTGGGCGCGGGTCACCCCTCCACTTT.

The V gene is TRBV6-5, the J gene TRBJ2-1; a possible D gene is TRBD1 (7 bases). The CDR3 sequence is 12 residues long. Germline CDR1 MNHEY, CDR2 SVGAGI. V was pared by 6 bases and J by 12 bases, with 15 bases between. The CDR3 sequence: CASSIQGGTQFF. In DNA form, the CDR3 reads TGTGCCAGCAGCATCCAGGGGGGAACGCAGTTCTTC.

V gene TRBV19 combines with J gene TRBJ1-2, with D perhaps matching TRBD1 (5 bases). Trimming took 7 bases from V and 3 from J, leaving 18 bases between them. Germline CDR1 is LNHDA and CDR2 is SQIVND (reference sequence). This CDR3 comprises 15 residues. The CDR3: CASTPEGARYYGYTF. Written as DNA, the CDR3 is TGTGCCAGTACCCCGGAAGGGGCCCGGTACTATGGCTACACCTTC.

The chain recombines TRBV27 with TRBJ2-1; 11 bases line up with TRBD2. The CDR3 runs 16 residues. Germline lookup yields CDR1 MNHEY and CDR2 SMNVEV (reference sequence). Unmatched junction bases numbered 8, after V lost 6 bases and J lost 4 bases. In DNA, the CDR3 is TGTGCCAGCAGCCTGCTGACTAGCGGGGTGTACAATGAGCAGTTCTTC. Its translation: CASSLLTSGVYNEQFF.

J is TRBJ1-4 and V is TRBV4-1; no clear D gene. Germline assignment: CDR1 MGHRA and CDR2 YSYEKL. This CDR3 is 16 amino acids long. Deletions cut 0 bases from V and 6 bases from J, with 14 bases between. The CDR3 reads CASSQEGGRPDEKLFF. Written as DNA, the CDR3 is TGCGCCAGCAGCCAAGAGGGTGGGAGGCCGGATGAAAAACTGTTTTTT.

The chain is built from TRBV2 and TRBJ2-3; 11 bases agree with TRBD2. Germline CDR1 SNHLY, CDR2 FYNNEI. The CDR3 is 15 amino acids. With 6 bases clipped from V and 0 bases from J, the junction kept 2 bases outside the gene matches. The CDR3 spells CASRGTSGSTDTQYF. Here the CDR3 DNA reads TGTGCCAGCAGGGGGACTAGCGGAAGCACAGATACGCAGTATTTT.

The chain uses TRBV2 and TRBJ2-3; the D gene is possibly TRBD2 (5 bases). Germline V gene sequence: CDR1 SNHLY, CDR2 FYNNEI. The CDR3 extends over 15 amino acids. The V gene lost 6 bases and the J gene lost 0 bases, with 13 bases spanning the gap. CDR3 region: CASRVWAGSTDTQYF. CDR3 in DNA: TGTGCCAGCAGGGTCTGGGCGGGTAGCACAGATACGCAGTATTTT. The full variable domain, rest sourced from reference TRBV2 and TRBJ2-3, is EPEVTQTPSHQVTQMGQEVILRCVPISNHLYFYWYRQILGQKVEFLVSFYNNEISEKSEIFDDQFSVERPDGSNFTLKIRSTKLEDSAMYFCASRVWAGSTDTQYFGPGTRLTVL.

The chain's CDR3 is CASSPGTDGEKLFF. DNA for the CDR3: TGCGCCAGCAGCCCCGGGACAGATGGTGAAAAACTGTTTTTT. The chain is built from TRBV5-1 and TRBJ1-4; 7 bases are shared with TRBD1. The CDR3 consists of 14 residues. CDR1 is SGHRS and CDR2 is YFSETQ in the germline V gene. V gave up 4 bases and J gave up 7 bases; unmatched junction bases: 7.